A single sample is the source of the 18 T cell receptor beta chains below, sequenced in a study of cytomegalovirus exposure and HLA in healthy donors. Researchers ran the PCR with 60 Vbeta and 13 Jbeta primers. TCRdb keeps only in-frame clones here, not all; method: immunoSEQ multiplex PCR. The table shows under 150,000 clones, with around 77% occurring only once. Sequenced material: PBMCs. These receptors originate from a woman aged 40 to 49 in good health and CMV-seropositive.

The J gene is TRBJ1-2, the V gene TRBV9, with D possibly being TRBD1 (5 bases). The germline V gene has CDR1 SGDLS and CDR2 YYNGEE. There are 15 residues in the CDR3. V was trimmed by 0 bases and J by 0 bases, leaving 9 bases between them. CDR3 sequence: CASSVDDRSNYGYTF. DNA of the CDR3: TGTGCCAGCAGCGTAGACGACAGATCTAACTATGGCTACACCTTC.

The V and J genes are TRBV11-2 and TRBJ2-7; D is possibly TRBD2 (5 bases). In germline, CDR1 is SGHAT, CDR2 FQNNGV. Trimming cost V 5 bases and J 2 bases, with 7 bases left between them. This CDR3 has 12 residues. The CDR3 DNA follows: TGTGCCAGCAGCCCGGGGACCTACGAGCAGTACTTC. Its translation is CASSPGTYEQYF.

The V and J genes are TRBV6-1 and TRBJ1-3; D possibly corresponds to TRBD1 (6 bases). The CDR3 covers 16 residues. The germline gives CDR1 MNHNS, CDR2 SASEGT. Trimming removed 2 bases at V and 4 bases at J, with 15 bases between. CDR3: CASSEFEGVRGNTIYF. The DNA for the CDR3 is TGTGCCAGCAGTGAATTCGAGGGGGTCAGGGGAAACACCATATATTTT.

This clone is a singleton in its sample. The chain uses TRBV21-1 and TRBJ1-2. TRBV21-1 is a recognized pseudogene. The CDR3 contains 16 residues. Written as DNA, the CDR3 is TGTGCCAGCAGCAAAGTCGCGGCAAAGCCCCTCTATGGCTACACCTTC. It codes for CASSKVAAKPLYGYTF.

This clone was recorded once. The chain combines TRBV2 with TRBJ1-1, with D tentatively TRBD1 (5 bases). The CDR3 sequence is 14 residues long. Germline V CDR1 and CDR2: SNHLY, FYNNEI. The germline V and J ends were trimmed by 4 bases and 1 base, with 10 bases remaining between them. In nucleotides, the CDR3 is TGTGCCAGCAGTGTCAGGGAGGGGAACACTGAAGCTTTCTTT. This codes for CASSVREGNTEAFF. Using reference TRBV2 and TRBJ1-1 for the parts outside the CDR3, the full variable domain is EPEVTQTPSHQVTQMGQEVILRCVPISNHLYFYWYRQILGQKVEFLVSFYNNEISEKSEIFDDQFSVERPDGSNFTLKIRSTKLEDSAMYFCASSVREGNTEAFFGQGTRLTVV.

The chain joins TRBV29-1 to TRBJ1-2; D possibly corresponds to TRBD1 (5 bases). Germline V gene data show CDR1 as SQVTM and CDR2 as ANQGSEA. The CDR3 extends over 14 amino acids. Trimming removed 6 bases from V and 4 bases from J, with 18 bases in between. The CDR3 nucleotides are TGCAGCGTGGGGGGTGGCAGGGACGGCTATGGCTACACCTTC. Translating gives CSVGGGRDGYGYTF.

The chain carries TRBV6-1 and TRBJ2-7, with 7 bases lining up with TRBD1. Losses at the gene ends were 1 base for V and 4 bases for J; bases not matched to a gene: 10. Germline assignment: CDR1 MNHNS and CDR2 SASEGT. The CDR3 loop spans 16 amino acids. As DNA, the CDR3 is TGTGCCAGCAGTGAAGATTGGGCAGGGGGTTGGTACGAGCAGTACTTC. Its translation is CASSEDWAGGWYEQYF.

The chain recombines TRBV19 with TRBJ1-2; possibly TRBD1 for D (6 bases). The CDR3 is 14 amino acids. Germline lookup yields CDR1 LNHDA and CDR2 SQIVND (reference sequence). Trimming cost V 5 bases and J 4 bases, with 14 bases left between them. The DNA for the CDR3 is TGTGCCAGTAGTCGGCAACAGGGCGGCTATGGCTACACCTTC. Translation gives CASSRQQGGYGYTF.

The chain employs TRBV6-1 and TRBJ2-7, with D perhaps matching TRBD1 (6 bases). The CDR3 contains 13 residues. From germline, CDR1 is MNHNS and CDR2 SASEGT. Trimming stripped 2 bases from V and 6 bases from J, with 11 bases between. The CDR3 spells CASSELTGREQYF. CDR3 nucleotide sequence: TGTGCCAGCAGTGAACTCACAGGGCGCGAGCAGTACTTC.

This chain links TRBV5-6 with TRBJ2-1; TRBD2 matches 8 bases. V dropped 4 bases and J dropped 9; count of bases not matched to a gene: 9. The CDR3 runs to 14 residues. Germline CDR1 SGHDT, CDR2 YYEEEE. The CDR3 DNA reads TGTGCCAGCAGCGCGACGGGGGCGGGAGGTGAGCAGTTCTTC. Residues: CASSATGAGGEQFF.

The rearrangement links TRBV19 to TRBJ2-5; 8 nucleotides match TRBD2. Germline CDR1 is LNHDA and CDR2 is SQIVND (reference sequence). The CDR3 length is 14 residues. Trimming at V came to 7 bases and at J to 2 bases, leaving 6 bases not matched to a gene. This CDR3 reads CASTSGGTQETQYF. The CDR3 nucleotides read TGTGCCAGTACAAGCGGGGGAACACAAGAGACCCAGTACTTC. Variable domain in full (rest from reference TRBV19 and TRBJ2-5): DGGITQSPKYLFRKEGQNVTLSCEQNLNHDAMYWYRQDPGQGLRLIYYSQIVNDFQKGDIAEGYSVSREKKESFPLTVTSAQKNPTAFYLCASTSGGTQETQYFGPGTRLLVL.

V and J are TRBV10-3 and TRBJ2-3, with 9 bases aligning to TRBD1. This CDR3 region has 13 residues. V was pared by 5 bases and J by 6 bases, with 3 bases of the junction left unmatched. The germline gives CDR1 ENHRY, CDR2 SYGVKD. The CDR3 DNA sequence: TGTGCCATCAGTTTAGACAGGGGGGATACGCAGTATTTT. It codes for CAISLDRGDTQYF.

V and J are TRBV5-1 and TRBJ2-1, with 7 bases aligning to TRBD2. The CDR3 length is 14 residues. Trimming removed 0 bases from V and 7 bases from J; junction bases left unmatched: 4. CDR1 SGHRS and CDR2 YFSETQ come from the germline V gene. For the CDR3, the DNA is TGCGCCAGCAGCTTGGGGGTCGGGGGGAATGAGCAGTTCTTC. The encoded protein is CASSLGVGGNEQFF. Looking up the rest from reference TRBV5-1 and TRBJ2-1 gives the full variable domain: KAGVTQTPRYLIKTRGQQVTLSCSPISGHRSVSWYQQTPGQGLQFLFEYFSETQRNKGNFPGRFSGRQFSNSRSEMNVSTLELGDSALYLCASSLGVGGNEQFFGPGTRLTVL.

The CDR3 DNA is TGTGCCAGCAGTCCCTTCACGACAGGGGGATTCTACAATGAGCAGTTCTTC. It specifies CASSPFTTGGFYNEQFF. The rearrangement joins TRBV28 to TRBJ2-1; 9 bases match TRBD1. Trimming cost V 5 bases and J 3 bases; bases outside gene matches: 11. The CDR3 sequence is 17 residues long. In germline, CDR1 is MDHEN, CDR2 SYDVKM.

The CDR3 spells CASKVQGGNQPQHF. The CDR3 nucleotides read TGTGCCAGCAAGGTACAGGGGGGCAATCAGCCCCAGCATTTT. This sequence joins TRBV2 and TRBJ1-5, with 8 bases fitting TRBD1. Germline CDR1 is SNHLY and CDR2 is FYNNEI. The length of the CDR3 is 14 residues. V shed 7 bases, J shed 2 bases, and the junction held 4 bases outside the gene matches.

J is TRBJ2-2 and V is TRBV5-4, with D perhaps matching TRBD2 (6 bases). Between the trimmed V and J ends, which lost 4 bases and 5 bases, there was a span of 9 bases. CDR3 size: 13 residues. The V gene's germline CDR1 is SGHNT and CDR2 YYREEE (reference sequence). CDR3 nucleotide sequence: TGTGCCAGCAGCGAGGGAGGTACCGGGGAGCTGTTTTTT. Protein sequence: CASSEGGTGELFF. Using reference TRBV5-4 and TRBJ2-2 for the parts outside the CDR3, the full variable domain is ETGVTQSPTHLIKTRGQQVTLRCSSQSGHNTVSWYQQALGQGPQFIFQYYREEENGRGNFPPRFSGLQFPNYSSELNVNALELDDSALYLCASSEGGTGELFFGEGSRLTVL.

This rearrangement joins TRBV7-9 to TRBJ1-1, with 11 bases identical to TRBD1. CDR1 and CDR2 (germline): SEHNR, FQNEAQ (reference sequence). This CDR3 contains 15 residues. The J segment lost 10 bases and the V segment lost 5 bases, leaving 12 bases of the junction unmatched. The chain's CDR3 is CASSPTGTGGIRAFF. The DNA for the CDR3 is TGTGCCAGCAGCCCTACCGGGACAGGGGGAATCCGAGCTTTCTTT.

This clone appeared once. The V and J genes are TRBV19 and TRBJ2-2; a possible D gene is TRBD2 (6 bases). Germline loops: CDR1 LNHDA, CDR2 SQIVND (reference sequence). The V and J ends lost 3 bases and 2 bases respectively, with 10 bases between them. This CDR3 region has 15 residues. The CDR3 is CASSMGGVNTGELFF. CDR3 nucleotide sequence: TGTGCCAGTAGTATGGGCGGGGTAAACACCGGGGAGCTGTTTTTT.